This paragraph covers one T cell receptor (beta chain) sequence. The V gene's germline CDR1 is SGHRS and CDR2 YFSETQ. This CDR3 comprises 16 residues. Trimming took 4 bases from V and 2 from J; bases not matched to a gene: 8. In the original processing: Estimated nucleated cell counts came from reference gene primer amplification. The repertoire was sequenced with immunoSEQ multiplex PCR; TCRdb's copy has only in-frame clones and lacks some. That table gives V, J and clone size, and the DNA gave D and trimming. The sample has 150,000 to 200,000 clones; 70% to 90% are singletons. The data were obtained in a study of blood T cell repertoires in COVID-19. About the study: Specimens from acute and convalescent COVID-19 originated in the United States, Italy and Spain.

The sequenced material came from peripheral blood. This clonotype originated in a man between 60 and 75 years old with acute or convalescent COVID-19. V usage is TRBV5-1 and J usage is TRBJ2-7, with TRBD2 identical over 11 bases. CDR3 sequence (DNA): TGCGCCAGCAGCAAAAAAGGGACTAGCGGAACCTACGAGCAGTACTTC. The encoded protein is CASSKKGTSGTYEQYF.